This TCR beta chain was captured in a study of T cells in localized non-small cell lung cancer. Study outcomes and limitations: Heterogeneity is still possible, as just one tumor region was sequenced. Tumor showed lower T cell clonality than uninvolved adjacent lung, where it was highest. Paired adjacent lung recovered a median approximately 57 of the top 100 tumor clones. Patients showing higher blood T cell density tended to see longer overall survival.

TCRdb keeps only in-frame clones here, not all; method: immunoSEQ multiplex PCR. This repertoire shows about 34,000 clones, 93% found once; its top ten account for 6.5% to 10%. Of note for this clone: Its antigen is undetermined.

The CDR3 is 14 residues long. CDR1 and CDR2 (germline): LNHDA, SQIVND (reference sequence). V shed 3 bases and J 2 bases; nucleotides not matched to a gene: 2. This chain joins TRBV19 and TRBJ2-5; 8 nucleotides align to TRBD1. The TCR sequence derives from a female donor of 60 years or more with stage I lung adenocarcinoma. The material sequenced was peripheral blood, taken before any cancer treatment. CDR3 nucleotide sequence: TGTGCCAGTAGTATCCAGGGGGCTCAAGAGACCCAGTACTTC. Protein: CASSIQGAQETQYF.